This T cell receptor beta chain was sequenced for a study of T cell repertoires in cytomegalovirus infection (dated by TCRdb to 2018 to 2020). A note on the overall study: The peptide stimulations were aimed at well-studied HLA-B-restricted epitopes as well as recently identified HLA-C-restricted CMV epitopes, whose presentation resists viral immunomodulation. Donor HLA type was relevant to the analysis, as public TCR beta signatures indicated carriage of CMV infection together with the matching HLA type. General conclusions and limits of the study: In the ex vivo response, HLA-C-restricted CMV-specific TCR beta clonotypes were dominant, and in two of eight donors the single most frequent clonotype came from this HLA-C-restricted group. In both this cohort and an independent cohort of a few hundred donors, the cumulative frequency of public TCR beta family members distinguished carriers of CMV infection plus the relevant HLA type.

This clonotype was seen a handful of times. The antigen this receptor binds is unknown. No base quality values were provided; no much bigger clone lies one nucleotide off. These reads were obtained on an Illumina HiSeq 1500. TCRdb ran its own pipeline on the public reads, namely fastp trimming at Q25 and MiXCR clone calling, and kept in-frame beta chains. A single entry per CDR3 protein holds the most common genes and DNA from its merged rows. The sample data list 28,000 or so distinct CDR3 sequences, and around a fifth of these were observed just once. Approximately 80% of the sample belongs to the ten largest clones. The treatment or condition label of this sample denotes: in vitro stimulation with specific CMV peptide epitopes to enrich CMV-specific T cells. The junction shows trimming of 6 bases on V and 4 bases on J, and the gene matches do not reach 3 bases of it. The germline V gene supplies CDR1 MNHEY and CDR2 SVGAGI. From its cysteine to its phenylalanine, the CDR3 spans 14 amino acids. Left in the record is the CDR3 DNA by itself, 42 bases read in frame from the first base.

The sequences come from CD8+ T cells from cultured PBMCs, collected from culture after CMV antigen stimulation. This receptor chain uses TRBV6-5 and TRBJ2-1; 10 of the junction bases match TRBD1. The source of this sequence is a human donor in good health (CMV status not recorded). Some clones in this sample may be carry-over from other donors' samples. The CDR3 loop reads CASRGDRGYNEQFF. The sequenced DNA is TGTGCCAGCAGAGGGGACAGGGGATACAATGAGCAGTTCTTC.